The 32 T cell receptor beta chains below all came from one sample that was sequenced in a study of cytomegalovirus exposure and HLA in healthy donors. Amplification used 60 Vbeta primers and 13 Jbeta primers. TCRdb's table, derived via immunoSEQ multiplex PCR, lists solely in-frame clones and lacks some. The data contain around 180,000 clones, 80% to 90% of them singletons. The specimen was PBMCs. These TCRs come from a girl aged 5 to 17 in good health and CMV-seropositive.

This sequence joins TRBV19 and TRBJ2-1; tentative D call: TRBD1 (6 bases). The V gene lost 5 bases and the J gene lost 4 bases, with 21 bases spanning the gap. CDR1 and CDR2 from the germline V gene are LNHDA and SQIVND (reference sequence). This CDR3 comprises 17 residues. Written as DNA, the CDR3 is TGTGCCAGTAGTTCGAAAGGGGGTCGAAAGACATACAATGAGCAGTTCTTC. Protein product: CASSSKGGRKTYNEQFF.

This chain joins TRBV19 and TRBJ1-1, with D uncertain. The CDR3 consists of 16 residues. V shed 3 bases and J shed 0 bases, with 14 bases lying between them. CDR1 and CDR2 from the germline V gene are LNHDA and SQIVND (reference sequence). DNA of the CDR3: TGTGCCAGTAGTATGGAGGAGGCGTGGATGAACACTGAAGCTTTCTTT. This encodes CASSMEEAWMNTEAFF.

The chain is built from TRBV7-9 and TRBJ2-1; no definite D call. V was trimmed by 8 bases and J by 3 bases, leaving 11 bases between them. Germline V CDR1 and CDR2: SEHNR, FQNEAQ (reference sequence). The CDR3 length is 13 residues. The CDR3 DNA reads as TGTGCCAGCTCCGACGCGGTCTACAATGAGCAGTTCTTC. Its protein product is CASSDAVYNEQFF.

The chain couples TRBV1 to TRBJ2-1; TRBD2 is the table's D call and was not checked against the DNA. TRBV1 is assigned pseudogene status. CDR3 size: 16 residues. The DNA of the CDR3 is TGCACCAGCAGCCAACCCGCTAGCGGGGGGGCCCGGGAGCAGTTCTTC. It translates to CTSSQPASGGAREQFF.

The chain recombines TRBV7-2 with TRBJ1-2, with D perhaps matching TRBD1 (5 bases). In germline, CDR1 is SGHTA, CDR2 FQGNSA. The CDR3 has 12 amino acids. The V end was cut by 2 bases, the J end by 8 bases, with 9 bases between. CDR3 in amino acids: CASSLSREGYTF. The CDR3 nucleotides are TGTGCCAGCAGCTTAAGCAGGGAAGGCTACACCTTC.

This chain joins TRBV2 and TRBJ2-3; TRBD2 might be the D (7 bases). Germline V gives CDR1 SNHLY, CDR2 FYNNEI. Trimming cost V 4 bases and J 2 bases, with 16 bases left between them. This CDR3 contains 16 residues. The CDR3 spells CASSVAGAEVTDTQYF. Here the CDR3 DNA reads TGTGCCAGCAGTGTGGCGGGGGCAGAGGTCACAGATACGCAGTATTTT.

The chain combines TRBV4-2 with TRBJ2-5; 14 bases align to TRBD2. Germline lookup yields CDR1 LGHNA and CDR2 YNFKEQ. Trimming at V came to 4 bases and at J to 3 bases, leaving 4 bases not matched to a gene. The CDR3 sequence is 16 residues long. The DNA of the CDR3 is TGTGCCAGCAGCCCCCGGGGACTAGCGGGGGAAGAGACCCAGTACTTC. Protein product: CASSPRGLAGEETQYF.

A single count supports this clone. The chain employs TRBV11-3 and TRBJ2-2; D call uncertain. V dropped 3 bases and J dropped 0 bases, with 5 bases sitting between them. The CDR3 sequence is 14 residues long. From germline, CDR1 is SGHNT and CDR2 YENEEA. CDR3 nucleotide sequence: TGTGCCAGCAGCTTGGTAGCGAACACCGGGGAGCTGTTTTTT. Translation gives CASSLVANTGELFF.

The CDR3 region is CASRTEKGATNEKLFF. The CDR3 DNA sequence: TGTGCCAGCAGAACCGAAAAGGGGGCAACTAATGAAAAACTGTTTTTT. This chain connects TRBV7-2 to TRBJ1-4, with D tentatively TRBD1 (6 bases). Germline V CDR1 and CDR2: SGHTA, FQGNSA. This CDR3 is 16 amino acids long. Trimming stripped 6 bases from V and 0 bases from J, with 14 bases between.

V usage is TRBV23-1 and J usage is TRBJ1-2, with TRBD1 as a possible D gene (5 bases). TRBV23-1 is an open reading frame whose function is uncertain. The CDR3 loop spans 13 amino acids. CDR3: CARGALPNYGYTF. CDR3 DNA: TGCGCGCGCGGGGCACTTCCTAACTATGGCTACACCTTC.

This chain joins TRBV19 and TRBJ2-4; perhaps TRBD2 as D (6 bases). V was shortened by 0 bases and J by 8 bases, with 14 bases between the two germline ends. Germline lookup yields CDR1 LNHDA and CDR2 SQIVND (reference sequence). The CDR3 spans 15 residues. The CDR3, as DNA: TGTGCCAGTAGTATAGATCGGCGTACGGGGGACATTCAGTACTTC. This encodes CASSIDRRTGDIQYF.

This chain connects TRBV6-6 to TRBJ1-6, with 9 bases lining up with TRBD1. Germline V gene sequence: CDR1 MNHNY, CDR2 SVGAGI (reference sequence). V was clipped by 6 bases and J by 8 bases; unmatched bases: 2. The CDR3 loop spans 13 amino acids. CDR3 DNA sequence: TGTGCCAGCAGGAGGGACAGGGATTCACCCCTCCACTTT. Protein sequence: CASRRDRDSPLHF.

This chain links TRBV2 with TRBJ2-1; 7 bases match TRBD2. Per the germline V gene, CDR1 is SNHLY and CDR2 is FYNNEI. V dropped 6 bases and J dropped 10; count of bases not matched to a gene: 18. This CDR3 contains 16 residues. In nucleotides, the CDR3 is TGTGCCAGCAGACTTGGGGGGGGGACCGCCCAATCGGAGCAGTTCTTC. This encodes CASRLGGGTAQSEQFF.

In its sample, this clone was seen once. CDR3 loop: CASSRTAYNSPLHF. The DNA for the CDR3 is TGTGCCAGCAGCCGGACAGCTTATAATTCACCCCTCCACTTT. V and J are TRBV5-8 and TRBJ1-6, with D perhaps TRBD1 (6 bases). The CDR3 consists of 14 residues. Germline V gene lookup returns CDR1 SGHTS and CDR2 YDEGEE. Trimming took off 4 bases at V and 4 bases at J, with 9 bases between the two ends.

This chain uses TRBV27 with TRBJ2-7; TRBD1 matches 10 bases. Looked up from germline, CDR1 is MNHEY and CDR2 is SMNVEV (reference sequence). Trimming at V came to 5 bases and at J to 4 bases, leaving 2 bases not matched to a gene. This CDR3 is built from 13 residues. The CDR3, as DNA: TGTGCCAGCAGTCCGGGACAGGGGTACGAGCAGTACTTC. This sequence encodes CASSPGQGYEQYF.

The chain has TRBV2 and TRBJ2-7; tentatively, D is TRBD1 (7 bases). The ends were cut back, 2 bases at V and 6 bases at J, with 17 bases in the middle. The CDR3 is 15 amino acids. CDR1 is SNHLY and CDR2 is FYNNEI in the germline V gene. This CDR3 reads CASSERSGGNGEQYF. The CDR3 DNA reads as TGTGCCAGCAGTGAAAGATCAGGGGGGAATGGCGAGCAGTACTTC.

The genes are TRBV18 and TRBJ2-7; no firm D call. In germline, CDR1 is KGHSH, CDR2 LQKENI. The CDR3 runs to 13 residues. Trimming shortened V by 4 bases and J by 3 bases, and 10 bases separated the two germline ends. The CDR3 DNA reads as TGTGCCAGCTCACTACGGAGAGACTACGAGCAGTACTTC. Encoded protein: CASSLRRDYEQYF.

J is TRBJ1-6 and V is TRBV19, with 10 bases matching TRBD1. V dropped 3 bases and J dropped 4; count of bases not matched to a gene: 6. Germline V gene sequence: CDR1 LNHDA, CDR2 SQIVND (reference sequence). CDR3 size: 17 residues. CDR3 sequence: CASSIGTGVGYNSPLHF. CDR3 DNA: TGTGCCAGTAGTATCGGGACAGGGGTAGGGTATAATTCACCCCTCCACTTT. Supplemented by reference TRBV19 and TRBJ1-6, the full variable domain reads DGGITQSPKYLFRKEGQNVTLSCEQNLNHDAMYWYRQDPGQGLRLIYYSQIVNDFQKGDIAEGYSVSREKKESFPLTVTSAQKNPTAFYLCASSIGTGVGYNSPLHFGNGTRLTVT.

This rearrangement joins TRBV19 to TRBJ1-1; D remains ambiguous. The germline gives CDR1 LNHDA, CDR2 SQIVND (reference sequence). The V gene lost 8 bases and the J gene lost 6 bases, with 13 bases spanning the gap. The CDR3 is 12 amino acids. CDR3 region: CASANQVSEAFF. CDR3 sequence (DNA): TGTGCCAGTGCGAACCAAGTATCTGAAGCTTTCTTT.

The rearrangement links TRBV6-1 to TRBJ1-2; TRBD1 aligns across 8 bases. Trimming at V came to 2 bases and at J to 8 bases, leaving 13 bases not matched to a gene. Germline V CDR1 and CDR2: MNHNS, SASEGT. The CDR3 length is 16 residues. CDR3 sequence reads: CASSERTGIQKRGYTF. DNA for the CDR3: TGTGCCAGCAGTGAAAGGACAGGGATACAGAAGAGGGGCTACACCTTC.

The chain couples TRBV15 to TRBJ2-1, with 9 bases aligning to TRBD2. CDR1 is LNHNV and CDR2 is YYDKDF in the germline V gene (reference sequence). V was clipped by 0 bases and J by 6 bases; unmatched bases: 6. This CDR3 is built from 16 residues. CDR3 loop: CATSRDLGGGGNEQFF. The CDR3 DNA is TGTGCCACCAGCAGAGATTTAGGCGGGGGGGGCAATGAGCAGTTCTTC.

The chain couples TRBV9 to TRBJ2-3; perhaps TRBD2 as D (6 bases). CDR1 is SGDLS and CDR2 is YYNGEE in the germline V gene. The CDR3 covers 14 residues. Trimming removed 0 bases from V and 7 bases from J, with 12 bases in between. CDR3 protein: CASSVEGGDYTQYF. CDR3 coding DNA: TGTGCCAGCAGCGTAGAAGGCGGGGACTATACGCAGTATTTT.

This sequence joins TRBV13 and TRBJ2-7, with 13 bases fitting TRBD2. Germline V gene sequence: CDR1 PRHDT, CDR2 FYEKMQ (reference sequence). The CDR3 has 14 residues. Trimming cost V 5 bases and J 7 bases; bases outside gene matches: 5. The chain's CDR3 is CASSQGTSGVEQYF. For the CDR3, the DNA is TGTGCCAGCAGCCAAGGGACTAGCGGGGTTGAGCAGTACTTC. The full variable domain, its missing parts supplied by reference TRBV13 and TRBJ2-7, is AAGVIQSPRHLIKEKRETATLKCYPIPRHDTVYWYQQGPGQDPQFLISFYEKMQSDKGSIPDRFSAQQFSDYHSELNMSSLELGDSALYFCASSQGTSGVEQYFGPGTRLTVT.

The chain recombines TRBV15 with TRBJ2-2, with TRBD1 as a possible D gene (5 bases). CDR3 length: 15 amino acids. Germline CDR1 reads LNHNV; CDR2 reads YYDKDF (reference sequence). The V end lost 3 bases, the J end lost 5 bases, and 13 bases lay between the germline ends. DNA of the CDR3: TGTGCCACCAGCAGTGGCAGGGTGGGTACCGGGGAGCTGTTTTTT. It codes for CATSSGRVGTGELFF.

Regarding this clone: The sample has other DNA sequences that encode this CDR3 too. The rearrangement joins TRBV4-1 to TRBJ2-3; a possible D gene is TRBD1 (5 bases). Germline CDR1 and CDR2: MGHRA and YSYEKL. V lost 4 bases to trimming and J lost 6 bases, with 11 bases between them. The CDR3 consists of 13 residues. For the CDR3, the DNA is TGCGCCAGCAGCCCTACAGGTTCGGATACGCAGTATTTT. This sequence encodes CASSPTGSDTQYF.

The chain employs TRBV7-9 and TRBJ1-2; 10 bases match TRBD1. V lost 8 bases and J lost 3; bases outside the gene matches: 18. The germline CDR1 and CDR2 sequences are SEHNR and FQNEAQ (reference sequence). CDR3 length: 18 residues. The CDR3 sequence: CASPLKAGTGDPYYGYTF. The CDR3 nucleotides are TGTGCCAGCCCCCTGAAGGCTGGGACAGGGGATCCCTACTATGGCTACACCTTC.

V is TRBV6-1 and J is TRBJ2-3; tentative D call: TRBD2 (6 bases). CDR3 size: 16 residues. The V end lost 4 bases, the J end lost 4 bases, and 18 bases lay between the germline ends. Looked up from germline, CDR1 is MNHNS and CDR2 is SASEGT. CDR3 residues: CASSAGYQGGADTQYF. CDR3 in DNA: TGTGCCAGCAGTGCCGGGTACCAAGGAGGGGCAGATACGCAGTATTTT.

This clone was seen only a few times. CDR3 amino acids: CASSRGNTEAFF. CDR3 DNA: TGTGCCAGTAGCCGGGGTAACACTGAAGCTTTCTTT. This chain uses TRBV19 with TRBJ1-1; no firm D call. V was shortened by 6 bases and J by 2 bases, with 7 bases between the two germline ends. Germline CDR1 and CDR2: LNHDA and SQIVND (reference sequence). The CDR3 covers 12 residues.

The rearrangement joins TRBV4-1 to TRBJ2-2; no clear D. V lost 1 base and J 5 bases, leaving 8 bases between the germline ends. Germline V CDR1 and CDR2: MGHRA, YSYEKL. The CDR3 runs to 14 residues. This chain's CDR3 is CASSQVSGTGELFF. CDR3 in DNA: TGCGCCAGCAGCCAAGTTTCAGGTACCGGGGAGCTGTTTTTT.

The DNA for the CDR3 is TGTGCCAGCAGTAAAGACAGGGGGCTGGCTGAAGCTTTCTTT. It specifies CASSKDRGLAEAFF. V is TRBV6-5 and J is TRBJ1-1; TRBD1 matches 10 bases. The germline CDR1 and CDR2 sequences are MNHEY and SVGAGI. V lost 5 bases and J lost 6; bases outside the gene matches: 6. The CDR3 loop spans 14 amino acids.

The V call is TRBV19, the J call TRBJ1-3; unclear D gene. The V end was cut by 6 bases, the J end by 0 bases, with 9 bases between. CDR1 and CDR2 (germline): LNHDA, SQIVND (reference sequence). This CDR3 has 14 residues. CDR3 sequence reads: CASSSEDSGNTIYF. In nucleotides, the CDR3 is TGTGCCAGTAGCTCCGAGGACTCTGGAAACACCATATATTTT.

This clone showed up just a few times. The genes are TRBV7-9 and TRBJ2-1, with a tentative D call TRBD2 (6 bases). This CDR3 is 15 amino acids long. With 3 bases removed from V and 4 bases from J, the gap between germline ends came to 13 bases. Germline-derived CDR1 and CDR2 are SEHNR and FQNEAQ (reference sequence). Written as DNA, the CDR3 is TGTGCCAGCAGCTTTCCGGGACTGGGTTACAATGAGCAGTTCTTC. Protein sequence: CASSFPGLGYNEQFF.